Presented here are 31 T cell receptor beta chains from one specimen sequenced in a study of control samples from healthy donors and cancer patients. Produced via immunoSEQ multiplex PCR; TCRdb's table is partial and in-frame only. Counted here are about 150,000 clones, 70% to 90% occurring once; the ten biggest clones make up roughly 1.7%. The sample consisted of blood. The receptor set was obtained from a young man in good health.

V is TRBV4-3 and J is TRBJ1-4, with TRBD1 identical over 9 bases. This CDR3 is built from 17 residues. With 3 bases clipped from V and 8 bases from J, the junction kept 13 bases outside the gene matches. In germline, CDR1 is LGHNA, CDR2 YSLEER. The CDR3 loop reads CASSHKGKGQGNEKLFF. The CDR3 DNA reads TGCGCCAGCAGCCACAAGGGAAAGGGACAGGGTAACGAAAAACTGTTTTTT.

CDR3 sequence: CASSRRGDTQYF. The CDR3 nucleotides are TGCGCCAGCAGCCGGCGGGGAGATACGCAGTATTTT. The V gene is TRBV4-1, the J gene TRBJ2-3; a weak D match, TRBD2 (6 bases). Germline loops: CDR1 MGHRA, CDR2 YSYEKL. V shed 4 bases and J shed 5 bases, with 7 bases lying between them. The CDR3 runs to 12 residues.

This CDR3 is CASSATLNTGELFF. The CDR3 nucleotides read TGTGCCAGCAGCGCAACACTGAACACCGGGGAGCTGTTTTTT. The chain couples TRBV7-8 to TRBJ2-2; no reliable D call. Between the trimmed V and J ends, which lost 5 bases and 1 base, there was a span of 8 bases. CDR3 size: 14 residues. The germline V gene encodes CDR1 SGHVS and CDR2 FQNEAQ.

This sequence joins TRBV2 and TRBJ1-5; D is uncertain. CDR1 is SNHLY, CDR2 FYNNEI, per germline. The CDR3 spans 14 residues. V was shortened by 3 bases and J by 1 base, with 7 bases between the two germline ends. CDR3 DNA sequence: TGTGCCAGCAGTGATAATAGAAGCAATCAGCCCCAGCATTTT. The encoded protein is CASSDNRSNQPQHF.

The chain links TRBV7-8 to TRBJ1-1; D is unclear. CDR3 size: 14 residues. Per germline, CDR1 SGHVS and CDR2 FQNEAQ. The V and J ends lost 1 base and 2 bases respectively, with 8 bases between them. The CDR3 DNA follows: TGTGCCAGCAGCTTAGTTTCAGATAACACTGAAGCTTTCTTT. It is translated as CASSLVSDNTEAFF.

The chain links TRBV5-4 to TRBJ2-7, with 11 bases identical to TRBD2. Germline loops: CDR1 SGHNT, CDR2 YYREEE (reference sequence). The CDR3 totals 16 residues. V was pared by 3 bases and J by 6 bases, with 11 bases of the junction left unmatched. CDR3 bases: TGTGCCAGCAGCTCGGAGGCTAGCGGGGGGCAGAGCGAGCAGTACTTC. The encoded protein is CASSSEASGGQSEQYF.

The chain uses TRBV14 and TRBJ2-1; 9 bases map to TRBD1. Germline CDR1 is SGHDN and CDR2 is FVKESK. Trimming cost V 3 bases and J 9 bases; bases outside gene matches: 9. This CDR3 has 15 amino acids. The CDR3 nucleotides read TGTGCCAGCAGCCATTGGGACAGGGACACCGTTGAGCAGTTCTTC. It is translated as CASSHWDRDTVEQFF.

V gene TRBV18 combines with J gene TRBJ1-1; D gene unclear. The germline gives CDR1 KGHSH, CDR2 LQKENI. The CDR3 has 14 amino acids. V lost 3 bases and J lost 2, with 10 bases in between. CDR3 region: CASSPGPQNTEAFF. In DNA form, the CDR3 reads TGTGCCAGCTCACCCGGTCCTCAAAACACTGAAGCTTTCTTT. The variable domain in full, with the rest retrieved from reference TRBV18 and TRBJ1-1, is NAGVMQNPRHLVRRRGQEARLRCSPMKGHSHVYWYRQLPEEGLKFMVYLQKENIIDESGMPKERFSAEFPKEGPSILRIQQVVRGDSAAYFCASSPGPQNTEAFFGQGTRLTVV.

The rearrangement joins TRBV27 to TRBJ1-1; D gene uncertain. Germline V gene sequence: CDR1 MNHEY, CDR2 SMNVEV (reference sequence). V was trimmed by 6 bases and J by 2 bases, leaving 13 bases between them. The length of the CDR3 is 14 residues. CDR3 coding DNA: TGTGCCAGCAGCCCCGTGGCAGTCAACACTGAAGCTTTCTTT. Its protein is CASSPVAVNTEAFF.

The table lists this clone with a count of one. In nucleotides, the CDR3 is TGTGCCAGCAGTTTAGGCGACGAAAAACTGTTTTTT. Translated: CASSLGDEKLFF. The chain is built from TRBV12-3 or TRBV12-4 and TRBJ1-4; D gene uncertain. The CDR3 contains 12 residues. V gave up 1 base and J gave up 8 bases, with 5 bases separating them.

This sequence joins TRBV19 and TRBJ2-7, with D perhaps being TRBD1 or TRBD2 (5 bases each). From germline, CDR1 is LNHDA and CDR2 SQIVND (reference sequence). CDR3 length: 14 amino acids. V lost 3 bases, J lost 4 bases, and 13 bases lay in between. The CDR3, as DNA: TGTGCCAGTAGTATGGGGGACCTGGCGTACGAGCAGTACTTC. Translating it yields CASSMGDLAYEQYF.

The chain has TRBV5-8 and TRBJ2-6; D gene ambiguous. The V gene lost 4 bases and the J gene lost 4 bases, with 15 bases spanning the gap. The CDR3 covers 16 residues. The V gene's germline CDR1 is SGHTS and CDR2 YDEGEE. In DNA, the CDR3 is TGTGCCAGCAGCCTACGGTCAGTCCTAGGGGCCAACGTCCTGACTTTC. Its protein is CASSLRSVLGANVLTF.

The chain joins TRBV15 to TRBJ1-1, with D maybe TRBD1 (6 bases). The CDR3 contains 15 residues. Germline loops: CDR1 LNHNV, CDR2 YYDKDF (reference sequence). Trimming took 5 bases from V and 0 from J, leaving 13 bases between them. CDR3 amino acids: CATSGWDTMNTEAFF. CDR3 nucleotides: TGTGCCACCAGCGGCTGGGACACAATGAACACTGAAGCTTTCTTT. The entire variable domain, with the rest obtained from reference TRBV15 and TRBJ1-1, is as follows: DAMVIQNPRYQVTQFGKPVTLSCSQTLNHNVMYWYQQKSSQAPKLLFHYYDKDFNNEADTPDNFQSRRPNTSFCFLDIRSPGLGDTAMYLCATSGWDTMNTEAFFGQGTRLTVV.

The CDR3 DNA sequence: TGTGCCAGCAGTTACCCGGGGTCCTCCTACGAGCAGTACTTC. It encodes CASSYPGSSYEQYF. The V call is TRBV6-2 or TRBV6-3, the J call TRBJ2-7; a possible D gene is TRBD2 (5 bases). CDR1 is MNHEY and CDR2 is SVGEGT in the germline V gene. The CDR3 is 14 amino acids. V lost 2 bases, J lost 0 bases, and 8 bases lay in between.

The J gene is TRBJ2-5, the V gene TRBV5-1, with D perhaps matching TRBD2 (5 bases). Per the germline V gene, CDR1 is SGHRS and CDR2 is YFSETQ. V dropped 4 bases and J dropped 0 bases, with 16 bases sitting between them. There are 16 residues in the CDR3. The CDR3 loop is CASSLLSGSNQETQYF. The CDR3 region has the DNA TGCGCCAGCAGCCTTTTGAGCGGCAGTAACCAAGAGACCCAGTACTTC.

V and J are TRBV27 and TRBJ1-2, with D tentatively TRBD1 (5 bases). V was pared by 4 bases and J by 2 bases, with 17 bases between. The CDR3 totals 16 residues. Per germline, CDR1 MNHEY and CDR2 SMNVEV (reference sequence). The CDR3 sequence: CASSSIRWGLNYGYTF. The CDR3 nucleotides are TGTGCCAGCAGTTCCATCCGGTGGGGCCTAAACTATGGCTACACCTTC.

The V gene is TRBV7-6, the J gene TRBJ1-2; D is undetermined. Per germline, CDR1 SGHVS and CDR2 FNYEAQ. The CDR3 length is 15 residues. V dropped 0 bases and J dropped 4 bases, with 12 bases sitting between them. The CDR3, as DNA: TGTGCCAGCAGCTTAGCAGATCGACGGCTCTATGGCTACACCTTC. It specifies CASSLADRRLYGYTF.

J is TRBJ2-7 and V is TRBV30, with D possibly being TRBD1 or TRBD2 (6 bases each). The length of the CDR3 is 13 residues. CDR1 is GTSNPN, CDR2 SVGIG, per germline (reference sequence). The V and J ends lost 3 bases and 6 bases respectively, with 15 bases between them. The CDR3 loop is CAWSRMKGGEQYF. The CDR3 nucleotides read TGTGCCTGGAGCAGGATGAAGGGGGGCGAGCAGTACTTC.

The CDR3 DNA is TGTGCCTGGAGTGTAGAAGGGATGGAGACCCAGTACTTC. Its translation: CAWSVEGMETQYF. V gene TRBV30 combines with J gene TRBJ2-5; unclear D gene. Deletions cut 0 bases from V and 5 bases from J, with 10 bases between. The CDR3 is made up of 13 amino acids. From germline, CDR1 is GTSNPN and CDR2 SVGIG (reference sequence).

V is TRBV18 and J is TRBJ2-7; D uncertain. The CDR3 is 13 residues long. Germline lookup yields CDR1 KGHSH and CDR2 LQKENI. V was shortened by 6 bases and J by 4 bases, with 13 bases between the two germline ends. In nucleotides, the CDR3 is TGTGCCAGCTCCCGGACGGCGGCTTACGAGCAGTACTTC. Its protein product is CASSRTAAYEQYF.

The J gene is TRBJ2-5, the V gene TRBV4-1, with D perhaps matching TRBD1 (6 bases). The CDR3 covers 17 residues. Between the trimmed V and J ends, which lost 0 bases and 5 bases, there was a span of 19 bases. Germline CDR1 MGHRA, CDR2 YSYEKL. The CDR3 reads CASSQEPPGVSWETQYF. CDR3 in DNA: TGCGCCAGCAGCCAAGAGCCCCCAGGGGTGAGTTGGGAGACCCAGTACTTC.

This clone was observed once. The chain joins TRBV5-1 to TRBJ2-3; no firm D call. The CDR3 sequence is 11 residues long. Germline V gives CDR1 SGHRS, CDR2 YFSETQ. V gave up 3 bases and J gave up 5 bases, with 4 bases separating them. The CDR3 is CASSYGDTQYF. The CDR3 nucleotides are TGCGCCAGCAGCTACGGAGATACGCAGTATTTT.

This clone was observed a single time. The rearrangement links TRBV11-2 to TRBJ2-5; D is possibly TRBD1 (6 bases). The V end lost 0 bases, the J end lost 4 bases, and 12 bases lay between the germline ends. The CDR3 has 15 residues. The germline V gene has CDR1 SGHAT and CDR2 FQNNGV. CDR3: CASSLEYREGETQYF. In DNA, the CDR3 is TGTGCCAGCAGCTTAGAGTACAGGGAAGGAGAGACCCAGTACTTC.

This chain connects TRBV19 to TRBJ2-1; unclear D gene. The CDR3 has 12 residues. Germline values: CDR1 LNHDA, CDR2 SQIVND (reference sequence). Trimming stripped 4 bases from V and 8 bases from J, with 9 bases between. CDR3 DNA sequence: TGTGCCAGTAGTACCCTTGGGGATGAGCAGTTCTTC. It specifies CASSTLGDEQFF.

V and J are TRBV4-1 and TRBJ2-1; 7 positions match TRBD2. This CDR3 spans 17 amino acids. After removal of 0 bases from V and 1 base from J, the junction contained 6 bases not matched to a gene. CDR1 MGHRA and CDR2 YSYEKL come from the germline V gene. This CDR3 reads CASSQDSWEGSYNEQFF. The CDR3 DNA reads TGCGCCAGCAGCCAAGATTCTTGGGAGGGATCCTACAATGAGCAGTTCTTC.

This sequence joins TRBV6-5 and TRBJ1-2; TRBD1 agrees at 8 bases. Per the germline V gene, CDR1 is MNHEY and CDR2 is SVGAGI. V shed 4 bases and J 2 bases; nucleotides not matched to a gene: 6. The CDR3 length is 15 residues. The chain's CDR3 is CASSLGQAHNYGYTF. DNA for the CDR3: TGTGCCAGCAGTTTGGGACAGGCACACAACTATGGCTACACCTTC.

The chain uses TRBV19 and TRBJ2-7; D gene unclear. The CDR3 sequence is 13 residues long. V lost 1 base to trimming and J lost 5 bases, with 9 bases between them. Germline V gives CDR1 LNHDA, CDR2 SQIVND (reference sequence). For the CDR3, the DNA is TGTGCCAGTAGTATAGCAGCTTTTAACGAGCAGTACTTC. It is translated as CASSIAAFNEQYF.

The chain combines TRBV15 with TRBJ2-7, with D tentatively TRBD2 (5 bases). The CDR3 has 13 residues. Germline CDR1 is LNHNV and CDR2 is YYDKDF (reference sequence). Trimming took 0 bases from V and 7 from J, leaving 10 bases between them. CDR3 sequence reads: CATSRDSGFEQYF. The CDR3 DNA follows: TGTGCCACCAGCAGAGATTCGGGATTTGAGCAGTACTTC.

The chain joins TRBV15 to TRBJ2-7, with D uncertain. The V gene lost 8 bases and the J gene lost 6 bases, with 14 bases spanning the gap. CDR1 is LNHNV and CDR2 is YYDKDF in the germline V gene (reference sequence). This CDR3 region has 12 residues. This chain's CDR3 is CATLPSPSEQYF. DNA of the CDR3: TGTGCCACCCTCCCATCACCTTCCGAGCAGTACTTC.

V usage is TRBV13 and J usage is TRBJ1-2; D possibly corresponds to TRBD1 (5 bases). CDR3 length: 13 amino acids. The germline V gene has CDR1 PRHDT and CDR2 FYEKMQ (reference sequence). Between the trimmed V and J ends, which lost 4 bases and 4 bases, there was a span of 10 bases. The DNA for the CDR3 is TGTGCCAGCAGCTCCAGGGATTTCTATGGCTACACCTTC. Protein sequence: CASSSRDFYGYTF.

The chain recombines TRBV3-1 (or the pseudogene TRBV3-2) with TRBJ1-1, with 7 nucleotides matching TRBD1. The V segment lost 4 bases and the J segment 1 base; nucleotides outside the gene matches: 3. The CDR3 extends over 14 amino acids. Germline assignment: CDR1 LGHDT and CDR2 YNNKEL (reference sequence). CDR3 DNA sequence: TGTGCCAGCAGCCGGGGACAGACGAACACTGAAGCTTTCTTT. Its translation is CASSRGQTNTEAFF.